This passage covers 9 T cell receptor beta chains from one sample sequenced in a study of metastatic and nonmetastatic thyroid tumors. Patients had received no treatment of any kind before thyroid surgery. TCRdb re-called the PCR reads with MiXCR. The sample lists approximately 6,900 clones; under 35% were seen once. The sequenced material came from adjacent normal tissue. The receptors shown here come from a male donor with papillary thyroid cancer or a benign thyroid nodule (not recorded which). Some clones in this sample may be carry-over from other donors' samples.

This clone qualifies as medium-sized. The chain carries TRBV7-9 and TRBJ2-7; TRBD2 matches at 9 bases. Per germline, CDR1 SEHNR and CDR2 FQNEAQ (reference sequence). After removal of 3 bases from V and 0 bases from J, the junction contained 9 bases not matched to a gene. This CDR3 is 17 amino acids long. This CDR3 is CASSLDAGTSPSYEQYF. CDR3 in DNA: TGTGCCAGCAGCTTGGACGCTGGGACTAGCCCCTCCTACGAGCAGTACTTC.

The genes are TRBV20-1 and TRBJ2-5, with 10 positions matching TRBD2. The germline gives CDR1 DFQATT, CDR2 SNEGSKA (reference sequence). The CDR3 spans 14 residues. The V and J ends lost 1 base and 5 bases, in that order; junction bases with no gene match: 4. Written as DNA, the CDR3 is TGCAGTGCTAGAGCTCAGGGACTAGCGGAGACCCAGTACTTC. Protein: CSARAQGLAETQYF.

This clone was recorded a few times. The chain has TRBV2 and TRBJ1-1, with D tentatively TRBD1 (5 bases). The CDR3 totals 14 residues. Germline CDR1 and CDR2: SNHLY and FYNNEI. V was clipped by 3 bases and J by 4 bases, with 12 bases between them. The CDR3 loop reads CASSDRPGGTEAFF. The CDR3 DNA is TGTGCCAGCAGTGACCGACCCGGGGGCACTGAAGCTTTCTTT.

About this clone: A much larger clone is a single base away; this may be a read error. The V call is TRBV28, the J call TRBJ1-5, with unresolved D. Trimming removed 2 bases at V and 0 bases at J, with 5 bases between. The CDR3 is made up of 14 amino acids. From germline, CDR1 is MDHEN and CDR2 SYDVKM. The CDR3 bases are TGTGCCAGCAGTTTAGGGGTTAGCAATCAGCCCCAGCATTTT. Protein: CASSLGVSNQPQHF.

The CDR3 DNA follows: TGCGCCAGCAGCCACTATACGGGGGTAGACTATGGCTACACCTTC. Translating gives CASSHYTGVDYGYTF. The rearrangement joins TRBV4-1 to TRBJ1-2, with D possibly being TRBD1 (5 bases). The V gene's germline CDR1 is MGHRA and CDR2 YSYEKL. Trimming left V 3 bases short and J 3 bases short, with 14 bases between. The length of the CDR3 is 15 residues.

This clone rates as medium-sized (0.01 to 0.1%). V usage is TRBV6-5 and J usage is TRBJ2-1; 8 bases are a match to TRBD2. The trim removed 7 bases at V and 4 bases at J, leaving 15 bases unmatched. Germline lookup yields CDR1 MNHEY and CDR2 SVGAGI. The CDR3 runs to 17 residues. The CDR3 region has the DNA TGTGCCAGCAAACCACCTACTAGCGGTTCGTCTTACAATGAGCAGTTCTTC. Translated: CASKPPTSGSSYNEQFF.

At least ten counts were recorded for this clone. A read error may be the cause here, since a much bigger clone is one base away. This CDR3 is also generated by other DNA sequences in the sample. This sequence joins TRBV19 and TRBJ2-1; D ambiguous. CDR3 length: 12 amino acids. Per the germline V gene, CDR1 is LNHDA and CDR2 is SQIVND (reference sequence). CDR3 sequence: CASRASLNEQFF. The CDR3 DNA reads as TGTGCCAGTAGAGCGTCTCTCAATGAACAGTTCTTC.

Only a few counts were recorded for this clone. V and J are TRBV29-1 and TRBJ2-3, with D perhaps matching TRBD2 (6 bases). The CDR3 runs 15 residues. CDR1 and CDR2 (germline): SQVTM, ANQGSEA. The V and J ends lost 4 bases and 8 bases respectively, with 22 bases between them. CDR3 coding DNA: TGCAGCGTTGTGCCAGCGACCGGGGACGGGGGTACGCAGTATTTT. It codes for CSVVPATGDGGTQYF.

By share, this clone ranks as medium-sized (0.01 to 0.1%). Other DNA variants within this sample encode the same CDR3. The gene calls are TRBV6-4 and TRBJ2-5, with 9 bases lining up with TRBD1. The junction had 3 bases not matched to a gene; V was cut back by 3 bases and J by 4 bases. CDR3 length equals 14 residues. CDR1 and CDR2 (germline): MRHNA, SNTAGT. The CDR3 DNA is TGTGCCAGCAGTGAAGCGACAGGGGGAGAGACCCAGTACTTC. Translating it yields CASSEATGGETQYF.